This TCR beta chain emerged from a study of T-cell reconstitution after alpha-beta-depleted transplantation in children. Germline lookup yields CDR1 DFQATT and CDR2 SNEGSKA (reference sequence). V gave up 6 bases and J gave up 1 base; unmatched junction bases: 10. The CDR3 spans 17 residues. Preparation of the TCRbeta library used unique molecular identifiers. TCRdb re-called the PCR reads with MiXCR, one entry per CDR3 protein. The data contain around 670,000 distinct CDR3 sequences, less than 15% of them singletons. In the case of this clonotype: Its antigen remains unidentified.

Study-wide findings and caveats: The origin of high day-60 TCRbeta diversity in some patients lay in surviving recipient T cells and thymic progenitors. Alpha-beta T cells present about two months after transplant were reported to originate from several hundred expanded graft clones. Diversity and T-cell counts at one year after transplant derived mostly from new T cells.

The source material was PBMCs, sampled before TCRalphabeta/CD19-depleted stem cell transplant. The sequence was collected from a girl aged 2-10 years with congenital amegakaryocytic thrombocytopenia, due to receive a stem cell transplant. The chain carries TRBV20-1 and TRBJ2-2; TRBD2 matches 11 bases. The CDR3 here is CSARHTSGSWNTGELFF. CDR3 DNA: TGCAGTGCCCGACATACTAGCGGGAGTTGGAACACCGGGGAGCTGTTTTTT.